Listed below are T cell receptor beta chains from one sample, sequenced in a study of T cell clusters in autoimmune cytopenias. TCRdb processed the multiplex PCR reads again and assigns one entry to each CDR3 protein, with no DNA. Recorded for this sample: some 9,600 distinct CDR3 sequences. Source material: peripheral blood. The receptors were sampled from a human donor with an autoimmune cytopenia or autoimmune hepatitis (not recorded which). Both conserved end residues are part of each CDR3. Clone size is not always given. Where it is, it says once, few, many or a class for expanded clones.

CDR3aa	abundance	j_gene	v_gene
CASTPTWRERTGELFF	NA	TRBJ2-2	TRBV28
CASSGGGYSPLHF	NA	TRBJ1-6	TRBV2
CSAPPGLVSYEQYF	NA	TRBJ2-7	TRBV20-1
CAWSIMTSGVNRAKNIQYF	NA	TRBJ2-4	TRBV30
CASSLDSGGPNTEAFF	NA	TRBJ1-1	TRBV5-4
CASSLRGGSYNSPLHF	NA	TRBJ1-6	TRBV28
CASSLDKSGANVLTF	NA	TRBJ2-6	TRBV5-4
CASSPGPSTDTQYF	NA	TRBJ2-3	TRBV6-4
CATSRDRGLGGANVLTF	large	TRBJ2-6	TRBV15
CASSQPHGGWETQYF	NA	TRBJ2-5	TRBV7-9
CASSSTGFSETQYF	NA	TRBJ2-5	TRBV12-3/TRBV12-4
CASSVLTDSYNSPLHF	NA	TRBJ1-6	TRBV6-1
CASSPDRGGLQYF	NA	TRBJ2-7	TRBV6-2/TRBV6-3
CASSPQGRNTIYF	NA	TRBJ1-3	TRBV18
CASSEIAGGLPGTQYF	NA	TRBJ2-3	TRBV10-2
CASSPSGPRLSTDTQYF	NA	TRBJ2-3	TRBV5-1
CASSGSEGAYGYTF	NA	TRBJ1-2	TRBV12-3/TRBV12-4
CASSPDYYNEQFF	NA	TRBJ2-1	TRBV4-3
CASSQGRGFLYNEQFF	NA	TRBJ2-1	TRBV4-3
CASKTRINSPLHF	NA	TRBJ1-6	TRBV28
CSASVSGRTTNEKLFF	NA	TRBJ1-4	TRBV20-1
CASSLGTDNSPLHF	NA	TRBJ1-6	TRBV7-2
CSARTGGSYEQYF	medium-sized	TRBJ2-7	TRBV29-1
CAWSVTDTQYF	medium-sized	TRBJ2-3	TRBV30
CASSSGRSNQPQHF	NA	TRBJ1-5	TRBV18
CASSQTRDLNYEQYF	NA	TRBJ2-7	TRBV4-1
CASSLLRRDEQFF	NA	TRBJ2-1	TRBV27
CASSRSGGVYNEQFF	medium-sized	TRBJ2-1	TRBV19
CASSLATDRPQYF	NA	TRBJ2-3	TRBV7-9
CASSQAGTVLTEAFF	NA	TRBJ1-1	TRBV14
CANRGGGASSTDTQYF	medium-sized	TRBJ2-3	TRBV6-2/TRBV6-3
CASTGSTTEAFF	NA	TRBJ1-1	TRBV7-9
CASGSGQGKGYTF	NA	TRBJ1-2	TRBV12-5
CSVGADRTYNEQFF	medium-sized	TRBJ2-1	TRBV29-1
CASRKRPTASTDTQYF	NA	TRBJ2-3	TRBV6-1
CAISRAPQETQYF	NA	TRBJ2-5	TRBV10-3
CAIQAGDRASEDTQYF	medium-sized	TRBJ2-3	TRBV15
CASSSVGGKETQYF	NA	TRBJ2-5	TRBV11-1
CASSETSGGADTQYF	medium-sized	TRBJ2-3	TRBV6-1
CASSYQFRRTDTQYF	NA	TRBJ2-3	TRBV7-2
CASSSRGGGQGLSGANVLTF	NA	TRBJ2-6	TRBV6-5
CASSGGSFTDTQYF	medium-sized	TRBJ2-3	TRBV19
CASSYLPGQEQYF	medium-sized	TRBJ2-7	TRBV6-5
CASSLGYSYSSYEQYF	NA	TRBJ2-7	TRBV5-1
CASRLGSGTDTQYF	medium-sized	TRBJ2-3	TRBV27
CASSSDLGTEAFF	NA	TRBJ1-1	TRBV7-9
CASSYSSSGGTDEQYF	NA	TRBJ2-7	TRBV6-2/TRBV6-3
CASSWGDRSSYNEQFF	NA	TRBJ2-1	TRBV13
CASSDPLSSYNSPLHF	NA	TRBJ1-6	TRBV6-1